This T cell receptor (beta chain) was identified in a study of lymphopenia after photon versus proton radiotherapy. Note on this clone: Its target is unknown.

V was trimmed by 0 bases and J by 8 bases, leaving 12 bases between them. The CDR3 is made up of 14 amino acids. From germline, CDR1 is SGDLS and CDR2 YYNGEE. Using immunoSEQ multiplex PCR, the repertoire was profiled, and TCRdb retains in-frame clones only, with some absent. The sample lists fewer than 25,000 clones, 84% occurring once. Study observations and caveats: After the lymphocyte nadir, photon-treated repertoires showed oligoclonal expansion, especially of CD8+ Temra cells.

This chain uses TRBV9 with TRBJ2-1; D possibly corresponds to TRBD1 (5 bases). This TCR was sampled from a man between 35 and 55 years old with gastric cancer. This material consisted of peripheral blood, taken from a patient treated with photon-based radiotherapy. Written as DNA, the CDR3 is TGTGCCAGCAGCGTAGAGATAGGGGCCGATGAGCAGTTCTTC. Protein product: CASSVEIGADEQFF.